This is a list of T cell receptor beta chains from one sample in a study of PD-L1 blockade in urothelial cancer. Only in-frame clones appear in the TCRdb table, and some are missing; sequencing was by immunoSEQ multiplex PCR. The sample records 100,000 or so clones, approximately 91% being singletons. The specimen comprised PBMCs, sampled around atezolizumab (anti-PD-L1) treatment. These receptors all come from a woman aged 80 or over with urothelial cancer. CDR3s include the opening cysteine and the closing phenylalanine or tryptophan. The D gene is left open where the match is weak. Clone size appears in some rows only: once, few, many, or a class for an expanded clone.

TRBJ1-1 TRBD1 TRBV18 few CASSPATGGAGTEAFF TGTGCCAGCTCACCAGCGACAGGGGGAGCGGGCACTGAAGCTTTCTTT
TRBJ2-7 TRBD1 TRBV5-4 . CASSWDRVYEQYF TGTGCCAGCAGCTGGGACAGGGTATACGAGCAGTACTTC
TRBJ1-1 TRBD1 TRBV9 . CASSETQGKLGNTEAFF TGTGCCAGCAGCGAGACACAGGGGAAACTAGGGAACACTGAAGCTTTCTTT
TRBJ2-7 . TRBV18 . CASSPRRTAAYEQYF TGTGCCAGCTCACCTAGGAGGACAGCGGCCTACGAGCAGTACTTC
TRBJ2-1 . TRBV28 . CASSGTYSNEQFF TGTGCCAGCAGTGGGACATACAGCAATGAGCAGTTCTTC
TRBJ1-4 . TRBV28 . CASSWAGVANEKLFF TGTGCCAGCAGTTGGGCGGGGGTGGCTAATGAAAAACTGTTTTTT
TRBJ1-1 . TRBV28 . CASSSHMNTEAFF TGTGCCAGCAGTTCCCACATGAACACTGAAGCTTTCTTT
TRBJ2-7 . TRBV6-6 . CASSYFYRDKTYEQYF TGTGCCAGCAGTTACTTCTACAGAGATAAGACCTACGAGCAGTACTTC
TRBJ2-1 TRBD2 TRBV28 . CASSIPGLASTEQFF TGTGCCAGCAGTATCCCGGGACTAGCCTCCACTGAGCAGTTCTTC
TRBJ2-7 TRBD2 TRBV18 . CASSPPGLAGSYEQYF TGTGCCAGCTCACCACCTGGACTAGCGGGGTCCTACGAGCAGTACTTC
TRBJ1-2 . TRBV6-5 . CASRTVSNYGYTF TGTGCCAGCAGAACAGTATCTAACTATGGCTACACCTTC
TRBJ2-1 TRBD2 TRBV27 once CASSLGREIRNEQFF TGTGCCAGCAGTTTAGGGCGGGAGATTCGCAATGAGCAGTTCTTC
TRBJ1-5 TRBD1 TRBV5-4 . CASSPGGQGDQPQHF TGTGCCAGCAGCCCAGGCGGACAGGGGGATCAGCCCCAGCATTTT
TRBJ1-2 TRBD1 TRBV18 . CASSDRQGHYGYTF TGTGCCAGCTCAGATCGACAGGGCCACTATGGCTACACCTTC
TRBJ2-7 TRBD2 TRBV7-9 few CASSLGPGGGSYEQYF TGTGCCAGCAGCTTGGGTCCGGGGGGGGGATCCTACGAGCAGTACTTC
TRBJ2-7 TRBD2 TRBV15 . CATSREAGAGVGEQYF TGTGCCACCAGCAGAGAGGCAGGAGCGGGAGTCGGCGAGCAGTACTTC
TRBJ2-7 . TRBV18 once CASSPLYRSLTYEQYF TGTGCCAGCTCACCTTTATACCGGTCCCTAACCTACGAGCAGTACTTC
TRBJ2-3 TRBD2 TRBV5-4 . CASSPRGGRGTDTQYF TGTGCCAGCAGCCCCCGGGGCGGGAGGGGCACAGATACGCAGTATTTT
TRBJ1-5 TRBD1 TRBV19 . CATRQGANSNQPQHF TGTGCCACCCGACAGGGGGCTAATAGCAATCAGCCCCAGCATTTT
TRBJ1-4 TRBD1 TRBV2 . CASSRGTGNEKLFF TGTGCCAGCAGCCGGGGGACAGGGAATGAAAAACTGTTTTTT
TRBJ1-1 . TRBV5-4 . CASSLGAGDLTEAFF TGTGCCAGCAGCTTGGGGGCGGGGGACCTCACTGAAGCTTTCTTT
TRBJ1-1 . TRBV7-2 . CASSLEAIAEAFF TGTGCCAGCAGTTTGGAGGCAATCGCTGAAGCTTTCTTT
TRBJ2-1 TRBD2 TRBV6-1 . CACPGLPLNEQFF TGTGCCTGCCCGGGACTACCCTTAAATGAGCAGTTCTTC
TRBJ1-3 . TRBV7-9 . CASSLARSGNTIYF TGTGCCAGCAGCTTAGCCAGATCTGGAAACACCATATATTTT